The 14 T cell receptor beta chains listed next were all sequenced from one sample in a study of beta chain features in type 1 diabetes. Study-level points and caveats: In every one of the four CD4+ subsets, TCRB CDR3s were moderately but significantly shorter in Type 1 diabetes patients.

Expressed TCRB transcripts were sequenced because the entire RNA isolate underwent reverse transcription. Data came from immunoSEQ multiplex PCR; TCRdb stores just in-frame clones and leaves some out. This sample has under 250,000 clones, with about 14% found just once. These receptors lack a known antigen. The sequenced material came from naive CD4+ T cells from blood. Receptors originate from a man younger than 45 with type 1 diabetes.

The chain uses TRBV5-1 and TRBJ2-2, with TRBD2 matching over 8 bases. Per germline, CDR1 SGHRS and CDR2 YFSETQ. The junction had 5 bases not matched to a gene; V was cut back by 4 bases and J by 0 bases. This CDR3 region has 16 residues. This CDR3 is CASSVWGLANTGELFF. In DNA form, the CDR3 reads TGCGCCAGCAGCGTGTGGGGACTAGCGAACACCGGGGAGCTGTTTTTT.

CDR3: CASSESGQVPYEQYF. CDR3 nucleotides: TGTGCCAGCAGTGAGTCCGGACAGGTACCCTACGAGCAGTACTTC. V usage is TRBV25-1 and J usage is TRBJ2-7, with 7 bases lining up with TRBD1. Germline loops: CDR1 MGHDK, CDR2 SYGVNS. CDR3 length: 15 residues. J was trimmed by 2 bases and V by 3 bases; bases with no gene match: 7.

The chain carries TRBV5-4 and TRBJ2-1; D gene unclear. This CDR3 has 13 residues. Between the trimmed V and J ends, which lost 0 bases and 12 bases, there was a span of 13 bases. CDR1 is SGHNT, CDR2 YYREEE, per germline (reference sequence). Here the CDR3 reads CASSLAGSAAQFF. The CDR3 nucleotides read TGTGCCAGCAGCTTGGCTGGGTCGGCGGCGCAGTTCTTC.

This clone was seen a handful of times. This rearrangement joins TRBV7-6 to TRBJ1-5, with D possibly being TRBD1 (5 bases). CDR3 size: 17 residues. V lost 5 bases to trimming and J lost 7 bases, with 24 bases between them. The germline CDR1 and CDR2 sequences are SGHVS and FNYEAQ. CDR3 region: CASSPGALAGRSQPQHF. CDR3 coding DNA: TGTGCCAGCAGCCCCGGGGCTTTGGCAGGGAGGTCCCAGCCCCAGCATTTT. The full variable domain, in which reference TRBV7-6 and TRBJ1-5 provide the parts outside the CDR3, is GAGVSQSPRYKVTKRGQDVALRCDPISGHVSLYWYRQALGQGPEFLTYFNYEAQQDKSGLPNDRFSAERPEGSISTLTIQRTEQRDSAMYRCASSPGALAGRSQPQHFGDGTRLSIL.

This sequence joins TRBV7-9 and TRBJ1-2; 8 bases fit TRBD1. The CDR3 is 14 amino acids. Germline values: CDR1 SEHNR, CDR2 FQNEAQ (reference sequence). V shed 3 bases and J 6 bases; nucleotides not matched to a gene: 6. The CDR3 nucleotides are TGTGCCAGCAGCTTCGGGGACAGGAACGATGGCTACACCTTC. As protein: CASSFGDRNDGYTF. Full variable domain (missing parts from reference TRBV7-9 and TRBJ1-2): DTGVSQNPRHKITKRGQNVTFRCDPISEHNRLYWYRQTLGQGPEFLTYFQNEAQLEKSRLLSDRFSAERPKGSFSTLEIQRTEQGDSAMYLCASSFGDRNDGYTFGSGTRLTVV.

The chain carries TRBV4-1 and TRBJ1-4; TRBD1 agrees at 7 bases. CDR3 size: 14 residues. The germline V gene encodes CDR1 MGHRA and CDR2 YSYEKL. V gave up 3 bases and J gave up 12 bases; unmatched junction bases: 10. DNA of the CDR3: TGCGCCAGCAGCCATCCAGGGGGGTTTGGGGAACTGTTTTTT. It translates to CASSHPGGFGELFF.

The chain couples TRBV7-9 to TRBJ2-7, with a weak D call TRBD1 (6 bases). Per germline, CDR1 SEHNR and CDR2 FQNEAQ (reference sequence). Trimming removed 5 bases from V and 5 bases from J, with 13 bases in between. CDR3 size: 13 residues. Here the CDR3 reads CASSLQGNHEQYF. The CDR3 DNA sequence: TGTGCCAGCAGCCTACAGGGTAACCACGAGCAGTACTTC.

The J gene is TRBJ2-1, the V gene TRBV6-4; tentative D call: TRBD1 (7 bases). CDR3 length: 15 residues. Germline V lookup: CDR1 MRHNA, CDR2 SNTAGT. V was cut by 6 bases and J by 4 bases, with 16 bases left in between. CDR3 coding DNA: TGTGCCAGCAGCCTGGGGGGACAGAGATACAATGAGCAGTTCTTC. This encodes CASSLGGQRYNEQFF.

This clone showed up just a few times. The rearrangement uses TRBV2 and TRBJ1-1; a possible D gene is TRBD1 (5 bases). Germline V gene sequence: CDR1 SNHLY, CDR2 FYNNEI. CDR3 length: 14 amino acids. V was cut by 4 bases and J by 1 base, with 10 bases left in between. The CDR3 sequence: CASSVREGNTEAFF. In DNA form, the CDR3 reads TGTGCCAGCAGTGTCAGGGAGGGGAACACTGAAGCTTTCTTT.

As concerns this clone: The same CDR3 is also encoded by other DNA sequences in this sample. The chain couples TRBV7-9 to TRBJ2-7; D ambiguous. Trimming removed 1 base at V and 0 bases at J, with 13 bases between. This CDR3 comprises 16 residues. Germline V gene lookup returns CDR1 SEHNR and CDR2 FQNEAQ (reference sequence). CDR3 sequence reads: CASSLGLRGSSYEQYF. The CDR3 coding sequence is TGTGCCAGCAGCTTAGGGCTAAGAGGAAGCTCCTACGAGCAGTACTTC.

This sequence joins TRBV7-9 and TRBJ1-2; 7 bases map to TRBD1. This CDR3 region has 17 residues. Germline V gene sequence: CDR1 SEHNR, CDR2 FQNEAQ (reference sequence). Losses at the gene ends were 0 bases for V and 0 bases for J; bases not matched to a gene: 7. The CDR3 DNA reads TGTGCCAGCAGCTTAGCGACAGGGCCAGACTCTAACTATGGCTACACCTTC. Amino acid sequence: CASSLATGPDSNYGYTF.

The rearrangement links TRBV15 to TRBJ2-7; D remains ambiguous. The CDR3 is made up of 13 amino acids. Trimming cost V 1 base and J 7 bases, with 11 bases left between them. Looked up from germline, CDR1 is LNHNV and CDR2 is YYDKDF (reference sequence). The CDR3 region has the DNA TGTGCCACCAGCAGAGCAGCCGGGTGGGAGCAGTACTTC. Its protein is CATSRAAGWEQYF.

The V call is TRBV4-1, the J call TRBJ2-7, with 7 bases fitting TRBD1. V shed 1 base and J 1 base; nucleotides not matched to a gene: 10. CDR1 and CDR2 from the germline V gene are MGHRA and YSYEKL. CDR3 length equals 17 residues. The CDR3 here is CASSQGYNPTGSYEQYF. In DNA form, the CDR3 reads TGCGCCAGCAGCCAAGGATATAACCCGACAGGGTCCTACGAGCAGTACTTC.

This clone was observed a handful of times. This rearrangement joins TRBV29-1 to TRBJ2-7; 10 nucleotides align to TRBD1. CDR1 SQVTM and CDR2 ANQGSEA come from the germline V gene. J was trimmed by 5 bases and V by 6 bases; bases with no gene match: 10. CDR3 size: 14 residues. The CDR3 here is CSVVTGGGFDEQYF. DNA of the CDR3: TGCAGCGTCGTGACAGGGGGCGGTTTCGACGAGCAGTACTTC.